The 3 T cell receptor beta chains reported below all come from one sample, sequenced in a study of shared clonotypes between healthy human individuals. Clones were read by immunoSEQ multiplex PCR, and TCRdb kept only the in-frame ones, dropping some. The sample lists 1.4 million or so clones, roughly 98.5% occurring once. The sample consisted of naive CD4+ T cells sorted from blood. The subset was: CD45RA+ positively selected. Receptor source: a man in his thirties or forties in good health.

V and J are TRBV6-6 and TRBJ2-7; no clear D. Trimming removed 1 base from V and 2 bases from J, with 3 bases in between. This CDR3 region has 12 residues. Germline assignment: CDR1 MNHNY and CDR2 SVGAGI (reference sequence). This CDR3 reads CASSYFPYEQYF. The CDR3, as DNA: TGTGCCAGCAGTTACTTCCCCTACGAGCAGTACTTC.

This sequence joins TRBV10-3 and TRBJ1-5; TRBD1 matches at 7 bases. This CDR3 region has 16 residues. Germline V gene sequence: CDR1 ENHRY, CDR2 SYGVKD. V shed 0 bases and J 6 bases; nucleotides not matched to a gene: 8. CDR3 coding DNA: TGTGCCATCAGTGAGTCTCGACAGGGACTGGCTCAGCCCCAGCATTTT. This sequence encodes CAISESRQGLAQPQHF.

This clone was found once. An end of the junction does not agree with germline; a read error may underlie this. The chain links TRBV7-7 to TRBJ2-5, with a weak D call TRBD2 (5 bases). Germline assignment: CDR1 SSHAT and CDR2 FNYEAQ (reference sequence). This CDR3 spans 16 amino acids. The CDR3 reads CASSPTVRRRWETQYF. The CDR3, as DNA: TGTGCTAGCAGCCCGACCGTGCGGAGGAGATGGGAGACCCAGTACTTC.